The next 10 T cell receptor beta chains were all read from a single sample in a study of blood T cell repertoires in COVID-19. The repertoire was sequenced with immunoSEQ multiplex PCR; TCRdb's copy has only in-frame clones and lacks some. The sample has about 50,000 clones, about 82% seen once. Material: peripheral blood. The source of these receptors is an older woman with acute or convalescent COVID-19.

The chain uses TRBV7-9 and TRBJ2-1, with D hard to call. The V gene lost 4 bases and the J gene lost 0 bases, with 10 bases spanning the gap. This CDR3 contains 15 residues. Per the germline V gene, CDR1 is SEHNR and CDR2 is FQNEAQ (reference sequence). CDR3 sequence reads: CASSSSFSSYNEQFF. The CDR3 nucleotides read TGTGCCAGCAGCTCGTCCTTTAGCTCCTACAATGAGCAGTTCTTC. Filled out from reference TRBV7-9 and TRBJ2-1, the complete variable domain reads DTGVSQNPRHKITKRGQNVTFRCDPISEHNRLYWYRQTLGQGPEFLTYFQNEAQLEKSRLLSDRFSAERPKGSFSTLEIQRTEQGDSAMYLCASSSSFSSYNEQFFGPGTRLTVL.

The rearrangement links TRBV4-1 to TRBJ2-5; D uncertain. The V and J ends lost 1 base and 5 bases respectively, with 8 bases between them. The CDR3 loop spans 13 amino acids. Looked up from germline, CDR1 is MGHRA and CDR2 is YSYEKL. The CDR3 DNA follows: TGCGCCAGCAGCCAAGCCCCCAGGGAGACCCAGTACTTC. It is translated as CASSQAPRETQYF.

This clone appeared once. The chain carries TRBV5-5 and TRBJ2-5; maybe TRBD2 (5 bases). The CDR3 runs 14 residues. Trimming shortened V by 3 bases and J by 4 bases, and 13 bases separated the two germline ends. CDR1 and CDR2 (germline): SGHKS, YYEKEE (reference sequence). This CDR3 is CASSWADEGETQYF. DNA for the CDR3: TGTGCCAGCAGCTGGGCAGACGAGGGAGAGACCCAGTACTTC.

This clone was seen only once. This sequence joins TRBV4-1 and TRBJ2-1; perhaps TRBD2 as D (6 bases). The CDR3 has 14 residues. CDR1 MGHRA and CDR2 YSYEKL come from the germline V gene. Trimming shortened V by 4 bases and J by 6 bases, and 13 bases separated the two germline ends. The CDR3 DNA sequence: TGCGCCAGCAGCCCGGGACTCCTCGGCAATGAGCAGTTCTTC. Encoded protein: CASSPGLLGNEQFF.

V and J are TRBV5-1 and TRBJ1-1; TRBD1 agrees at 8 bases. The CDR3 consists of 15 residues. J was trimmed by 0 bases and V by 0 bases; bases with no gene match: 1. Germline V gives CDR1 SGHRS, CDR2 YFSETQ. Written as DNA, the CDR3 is TGCGCCAGCAGCTTGGGGGACAGGTTGAACACTGAAGCTTTCTTT. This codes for CASSLGDRLNTEAFF.

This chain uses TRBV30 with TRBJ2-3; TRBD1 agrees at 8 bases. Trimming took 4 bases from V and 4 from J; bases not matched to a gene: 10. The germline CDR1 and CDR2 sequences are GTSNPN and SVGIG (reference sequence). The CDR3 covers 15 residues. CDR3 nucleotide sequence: TGTGCCTGGACTGGACAGGGCTTGGGGGCAGATACGCAGTATTTT. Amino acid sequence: CAWTGQGLGADTQYF. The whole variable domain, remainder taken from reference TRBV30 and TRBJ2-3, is SQTIHQWPATLVQPVGSPLSLECTVEGTSNPNLYWYRQAAGRGLQLLFYSVGIGQISSEVPQNLSASRPQDRQFILSSKKLLLSDSGFYLCAWTGQGLGADTQYFGPGTRLTVL.

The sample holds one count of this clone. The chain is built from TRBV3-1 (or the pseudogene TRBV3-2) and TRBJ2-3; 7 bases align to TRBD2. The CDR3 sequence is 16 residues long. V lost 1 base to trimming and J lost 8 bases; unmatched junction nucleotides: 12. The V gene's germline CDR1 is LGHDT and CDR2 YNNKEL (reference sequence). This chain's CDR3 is CASSQVRGRAKGTQYF. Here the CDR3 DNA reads TGTGCCAGCAGCCAAGTTCGGGGGAGGGCGAAAGGTACGCAGTATTTT.

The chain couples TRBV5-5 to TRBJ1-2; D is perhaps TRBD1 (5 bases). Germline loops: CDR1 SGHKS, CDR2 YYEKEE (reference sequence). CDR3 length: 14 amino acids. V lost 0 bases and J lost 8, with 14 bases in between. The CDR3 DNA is TGTGCCAGCAGCTTGGAAGGCAGGGTAGGAGGCTACACCTTC. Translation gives CASSLEGRVGGYTF.

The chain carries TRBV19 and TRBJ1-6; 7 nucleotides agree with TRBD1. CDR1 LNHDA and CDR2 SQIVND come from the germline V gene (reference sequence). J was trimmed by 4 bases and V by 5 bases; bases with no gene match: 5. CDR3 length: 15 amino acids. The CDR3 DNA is TGTGCCAGTAGTCCCGGGACAGTTTATAATTCACCCCTCCACTTT. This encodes CASSPGTVYNSPLHF.

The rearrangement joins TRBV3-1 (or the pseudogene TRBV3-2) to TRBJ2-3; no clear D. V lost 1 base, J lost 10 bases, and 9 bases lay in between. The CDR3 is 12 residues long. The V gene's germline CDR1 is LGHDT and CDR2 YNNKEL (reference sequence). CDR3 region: CASSQGLDSQYF. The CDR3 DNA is TGTGCCAGCAGCCAAGGGCTAGACTCGCAGTATTTT.